A selection of T cell receptor beta chains follows, all from one sample in a study of graft-versus-host responses after intestinal transplantation. These receptors have no identified antigens. Measured with immunoSEQ multiplex PCR; TCRdb has only the in-frame clones, and not every one. The sample has some 97,000 clones, about 90% seen once. The sample consisted of unstimulated CD4+ T cells sorted from spleen or lymph node cells, taken before transplant. Source of these receptors: a human donor who was the organ donor for an intestinal transplant. CDR3s include the opening cysteine and the closing phenylalanine or tryptophan. Fields, in order: V gene, CDR3 protein.

>TRBV5-6
CASSLTRTGAQYF
>TRBV30
CAWTGLGNSPLHF
>TRBV15
CATSGSGGPSYEQYF
>TRBV21-1
CASSKPRTGGYTF
>TRBV29-1
CSVAGGTLNSYEQYF
>TRBV6-6
CASRLGVDRYNTQYF
>TRBV7-9
CASSPETRKEQFF
>TRBV28
CASTLRDRASNTEAFF
>TRBV5-6
CASSLGQGTISGNTIYF
>TRBV19
CASRPLGVVSNQPQHF
>TRBV6-1
CASTKGPTGSYTF
>TRBV19
CASSIEGHTGNSNQPQHF
>TRBV19
CASSGQGSQPQHF
>TRBV11-2
CASSWSGEKLFF
>TRBV6-1
CASRPESTYGYTF
>TRBV9
CASSFLDQNTEAFF
>TRBV21-1
CASSNPARENTEAFF
>TRBV19
CASSLTGGSGANVLTF
>TRBV4-2
CASSQDSFRDTQYF
>TRBV5-4
CASSLGGPGNNSPLHF
>TRBV6-1
CASSQYQETQYF
>TRBV7-2
CASSTTGGSSPLHF
>TRBV19
CASSDPRGSSTYEQYF
>TRBV27
CASSLSTGGVGQPQHF
>TRBV2
CASSEEGWLGGAQHF
>TRBV12-5
CASGRVGGSPYNEQFF
>TRBV25-1
CASSDERVIASYGYTF
>TRBV5-1
CASLRISVRKSYGYTF